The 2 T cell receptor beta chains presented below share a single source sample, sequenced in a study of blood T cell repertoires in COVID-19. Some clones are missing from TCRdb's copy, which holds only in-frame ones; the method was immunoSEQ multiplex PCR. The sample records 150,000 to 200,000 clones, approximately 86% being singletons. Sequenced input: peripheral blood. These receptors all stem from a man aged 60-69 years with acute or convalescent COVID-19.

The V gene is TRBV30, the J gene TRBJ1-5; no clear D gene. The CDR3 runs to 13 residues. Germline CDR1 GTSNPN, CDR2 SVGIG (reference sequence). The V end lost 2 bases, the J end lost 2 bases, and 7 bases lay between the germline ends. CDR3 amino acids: CAWSSVGNQPQHF. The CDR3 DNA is TGTGCCTGGAGTTCGGTTGGCAATCAGCCCCAGCATTTT.

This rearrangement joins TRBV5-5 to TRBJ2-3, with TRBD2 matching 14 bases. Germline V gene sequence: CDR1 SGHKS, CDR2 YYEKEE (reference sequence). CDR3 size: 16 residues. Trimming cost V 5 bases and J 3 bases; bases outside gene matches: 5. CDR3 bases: TGTGCCAGCAGTCCCGGGACTAGCGGGAGAACAGATACGCAGTATTTT. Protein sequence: CASSPGTSGRTDTQYF.